The entry below gives a single T cell receptor (beta chain) sequence along with its context. It was with 60 Vbeta and 13 Jbeta primers that the PCR ran. The table came from immunoSEQ multiplex PCR; TCRdb's copy has only in-frame clones and leaves some out. The sample carries 150,000 to 200,000 clones, roughly 80% recorded once. The data originate from a study of cytomegalovirus exposure and HLA in healthy donors. The clonotype comes from a woman in her thirties or forties in good health and CMV-seropositive. Sequencing was performed on PBMCs.

Here the CDR3 reads CASSLVGTGRVGTEAFF. CDR3 in DNA: TGTGCCAGCAGCTTAGTTGGGACAGGGAGGGTGGGGACTGAAGCTTTCTTT. The chain carries TRBV7-2 and TRBJ1-1; TRBD1 aligns across 9 bases. CDR3 size: 17 residues. Germline trimming cut 1 base from V and 5 bases from J; bases unmatched to any gene: 11. In germline, CDR1 is SGHTA, CDR2 FQGNSA.